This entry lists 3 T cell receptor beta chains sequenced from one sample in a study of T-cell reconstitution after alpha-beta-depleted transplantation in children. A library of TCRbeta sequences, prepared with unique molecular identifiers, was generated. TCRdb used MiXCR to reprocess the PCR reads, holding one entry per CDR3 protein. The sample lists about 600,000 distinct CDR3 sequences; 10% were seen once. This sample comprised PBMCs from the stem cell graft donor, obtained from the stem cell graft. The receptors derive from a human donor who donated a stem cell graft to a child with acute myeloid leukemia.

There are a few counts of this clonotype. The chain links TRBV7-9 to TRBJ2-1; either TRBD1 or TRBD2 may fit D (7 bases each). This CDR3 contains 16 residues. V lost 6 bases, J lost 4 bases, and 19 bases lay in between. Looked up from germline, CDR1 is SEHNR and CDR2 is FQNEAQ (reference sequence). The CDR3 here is CASSTQGEGKYNEQFF. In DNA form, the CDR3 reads TGTGCCAGCAGTACCCAGGGGGAGGGCAAGTACAATGAGCAGTTCTTC.

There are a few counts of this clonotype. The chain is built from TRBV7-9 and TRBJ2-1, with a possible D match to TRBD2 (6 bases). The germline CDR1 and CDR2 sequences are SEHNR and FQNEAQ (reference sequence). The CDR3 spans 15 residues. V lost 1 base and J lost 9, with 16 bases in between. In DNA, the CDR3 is TGTGCCAGCAGCTTAGGTAGCGGCTCATCGGGTGAGCAGTTCTTC. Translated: CASSLGSGSSGEQFF.

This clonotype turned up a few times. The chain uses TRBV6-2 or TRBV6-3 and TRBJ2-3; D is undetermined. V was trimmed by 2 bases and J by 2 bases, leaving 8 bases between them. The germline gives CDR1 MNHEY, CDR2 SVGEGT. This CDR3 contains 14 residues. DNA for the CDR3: TGTGCCAGCAGTTACGGTCTAGACACAGATACGCAGTATTTT. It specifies CASSYGLDTDTQYF.